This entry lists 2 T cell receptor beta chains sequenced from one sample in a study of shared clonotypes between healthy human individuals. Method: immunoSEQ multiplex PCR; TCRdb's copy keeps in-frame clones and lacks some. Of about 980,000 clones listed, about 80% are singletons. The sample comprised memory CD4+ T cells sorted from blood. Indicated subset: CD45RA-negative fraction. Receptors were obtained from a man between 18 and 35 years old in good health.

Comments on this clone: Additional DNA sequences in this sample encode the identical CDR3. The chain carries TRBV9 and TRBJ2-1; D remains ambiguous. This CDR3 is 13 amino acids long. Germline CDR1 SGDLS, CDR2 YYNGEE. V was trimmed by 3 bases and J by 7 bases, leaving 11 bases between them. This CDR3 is CASSALGGNEQFF. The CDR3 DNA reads TGTGCCAGCAGCGCTCTAGGTGGGAATGAGCAGTTCTTC.

CDR3 sequence: CASSLVRSENTGELFF. The CDR3 DNA follows: TGTGCCAGCAGCTTAGTGCGGTCCGAGAACACCGGGGAGCTGTTTTTT. V is TRBV7-6 and J is TRBJ2-2; D unclear. CDR3 length: 16 residues. V was trimmed by 1 base and J by 1 base, leaving 10 bases between them. The germline CDR1 and CDR2 sequences are SGHVS and FNYEAQ.